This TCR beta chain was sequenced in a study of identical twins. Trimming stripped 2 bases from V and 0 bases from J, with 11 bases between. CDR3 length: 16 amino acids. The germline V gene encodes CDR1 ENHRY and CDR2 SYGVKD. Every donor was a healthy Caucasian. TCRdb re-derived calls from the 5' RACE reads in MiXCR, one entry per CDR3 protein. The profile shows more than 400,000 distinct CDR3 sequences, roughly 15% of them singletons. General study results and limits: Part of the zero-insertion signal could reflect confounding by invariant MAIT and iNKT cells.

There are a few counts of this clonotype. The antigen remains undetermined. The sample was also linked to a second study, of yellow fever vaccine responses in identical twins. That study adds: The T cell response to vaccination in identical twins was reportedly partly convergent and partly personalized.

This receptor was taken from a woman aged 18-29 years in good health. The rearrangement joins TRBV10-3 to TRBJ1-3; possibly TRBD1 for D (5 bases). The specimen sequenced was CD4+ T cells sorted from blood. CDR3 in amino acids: CAISEMQGVSGNTIYF. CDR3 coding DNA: TGTGCCATCAGTGAGATGCAGGGTGTCTCTGGAAACACCATATATTTT.